This section outlines one T cell receptor beta chain sequence together with its context. The data originate from a study of control samples from healthy donors and cancer patients. V shed 0 bases and J shed 10 bases, with 5 bases lying between them. The germline CDR1 and CDR2 sequences are SGDLS and YYNGEE. The length of the CDR3 is 11 residues. Produced via immunoSEQ multiplex PCR; TCRdb's table is partial and in-frame only. The sample contains 52,000 or so clones, about 93% of which appear only once. This rearrangement joins TRBV9 to TRBJ2-1; D unresolved. The sequence was obtained from a man aged 25-45 years in good health. Sequencing was performed on blood. CDR3 coding DNA: TGTGCCAGCAGCGTAGCCCAAGAGCAGTTCTTC. Translation gives CASSVAQEQFF.